This TCR beta chain was found in a study of T-cell memory formation after mild COVID-19. Overall study findings and caveats: CM and EM subsets held most contracting CD4+ clones; EMRA held CD8+ ones. Day 15 to 85 contracting clones showed balanced CD4/CD8; later expanders leaned CD4+. Researchers could not confirm that second-wave clones peaking on day 37 targeted SARS-CoV-2.

Via MiXCR, TCRdb re-called the 5' RACE reads, giving one row per CDR3 protein. Of about 400,000 distinct CDR3 sequences in the sample, roughly 18% were seen once. As concerns this clonotype: Its matching antigen is unknown.

V gave up 2 bases and J gave up 3 bases, with 13 bases separating them. CDR3 length: 15 residues. Per germline, CDR1 SEHNR and CDR2 FQNEAQ (reference sequence). The chain carries TRBV7-9 and TRBJ2-5; D tentatively fits TRBD1 or TRBD2 (5 bases each). This clonotype was sampled from a man between 18 and 29 years old who had mild COVID-19 (a few samples of this study predate the infection). Cell type and time point are not known. Sequencing was performed on PBMCs or a T cell subset sorted from them (not recorded which). This CDR3 reads CASSLFQGAEETQYF. Written as DNA, the CDR3 is TGTGCCAGCAGCTTATTTCAGGGAGCGGAAGAGACCCAGTACTTC. Full variable domain (remainder filled in from reference TRBV7-9 and TRBJ2-5): DTGVSQNPRHKITKRGQNVTFRCDPISEHNRLYWYRQTLGQGPEFLTYFQNEAQLEKSRLLSDRFSAERPKGSFSTLEIQRTEQGDSAMYLCASSLFQGAEETQYFGPGTRLLVL.